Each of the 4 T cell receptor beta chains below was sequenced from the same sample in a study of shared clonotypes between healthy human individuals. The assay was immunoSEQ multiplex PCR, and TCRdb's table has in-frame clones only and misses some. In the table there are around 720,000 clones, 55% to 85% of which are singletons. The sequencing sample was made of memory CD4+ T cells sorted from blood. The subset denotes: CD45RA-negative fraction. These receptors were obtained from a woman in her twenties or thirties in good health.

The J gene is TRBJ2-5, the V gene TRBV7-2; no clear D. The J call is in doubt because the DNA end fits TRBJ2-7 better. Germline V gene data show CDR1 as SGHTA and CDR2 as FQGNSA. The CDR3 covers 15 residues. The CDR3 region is CASSLGSSSSYEQYF. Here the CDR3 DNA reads TGTGCCAGCAGCTTAGGTAGCAGTAGCTCCTACGAGCAGTACTTC.

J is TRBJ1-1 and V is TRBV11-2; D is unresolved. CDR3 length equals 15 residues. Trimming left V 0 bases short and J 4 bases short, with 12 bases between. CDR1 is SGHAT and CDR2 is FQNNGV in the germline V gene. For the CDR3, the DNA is TGTGCCAGCAGCTTAGATTTTCCCACCCGCACTGAAGCTTTCTTT. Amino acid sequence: CASSLDFPTRTEAFF. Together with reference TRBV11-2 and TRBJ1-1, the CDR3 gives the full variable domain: EAGVAQSPRYKIIEKRQSVAFWCNPISGHATLYWYQQILGQGPKLLIQFQNNGVVDDSQLPKDRFSAERLKGVDSTLKIQPAKLEDSAVYLCASSLDFPTRTEAFFGQGTRLTVV.

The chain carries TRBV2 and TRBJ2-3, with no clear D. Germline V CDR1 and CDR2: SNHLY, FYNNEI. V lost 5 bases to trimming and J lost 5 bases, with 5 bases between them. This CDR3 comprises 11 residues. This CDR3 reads CASSRRDTQYF. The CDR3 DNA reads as TGTGCCAGCAGTAGGCGAGATACGCAGTATTTT. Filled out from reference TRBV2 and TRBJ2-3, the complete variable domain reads EPEVTQTPSHQVTQMGQEVILRCVPISNHLYFYWYRQILGQKVEFLVSFYNNEISEKSEIFDDQFSVERPDGSNFTLKIRSTKLEDSAMYFCASSRRDTQYFGPGTRLTVL.

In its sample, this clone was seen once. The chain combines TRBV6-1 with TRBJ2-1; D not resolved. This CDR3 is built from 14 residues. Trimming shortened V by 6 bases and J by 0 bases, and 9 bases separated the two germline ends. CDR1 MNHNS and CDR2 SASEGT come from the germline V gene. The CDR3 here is CASSLEVSYNEQFF. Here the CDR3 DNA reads TGTGCCAGCAGCCTTGAGGTCTCCTACAATGAGCAGTTCTTC.